These 26 T cell receptor beta chains came from one sample sequenced in a study of T cells in pancreatic ductal adenocarcinoma. Selected pancreatic ductal adenocarcinoma patients had undergone surgery without neoadjuvant therapy. Only in-frame clones appear in the TCRdb table, and some are missing; sequencing was by immunoSEQ multiplex PCR. Counted here are about 97,000 clones, over 90% occurring once; the ten biggest clones make up 3.1%. The sample consisted of PBMCs. Source of these receptors: a human donor with pancreatic ductal adenocarcinoma.

This chain uses TRBV29-1 with TRBJ1-1; the D gene is possibly TRBD1 (6 bases). CDR3 size: 13 residues. CDR1 is SQVTM, CDR2 ANQGSEA, per germline. Deletions cut 7 bases from V and 4 bases from J, with 16 bases between. The CDR3 loop reads CSGNLVGGTEAFF. In DNA form, the CDR3 reads TGCAGCGGAAATTTAGTAGGGGGCACTGAAGCTTTCTTT.

This sequence joins TRBV9 and TRBJ2-3, with 9 bases matching TRBD2. The junction had 13 bases not matched to a gene; V was cut back by 6 bases and J by 8 bases. The germline CDR1 and CDR2 sequences are SGDLS and YYNGEE. CDR3 size: 15 residues. In nucleotides, the CDR3 is TGTGCCAGCAACATCGGGACTAGCCATGATGCTACGCAGTATTTT. It yields the protein CASNIGTSHDATQYF.

This clone was detected once. This chain links TRBV30 with TRBJ1-5, with D possibly TRBD1 on 5 matching bases. The length of the CDR3 is 14 residues. Trimming cost V 0 bases and J 5 bases, with 11 bases left between them. From germline, CDR1 is GTSNPN and CDR2 SVGIG (reference sequence). Written as DNA, the CDR3 is TGTGCCTGGAGTGTAGAGCAGGGCGATCAGCCCCAGCATTTT. Translation gives CAWSVEQGDQPQHF.

This clone was seen a single time. The CDR3 region is CASSPGTGGEKLFF. The CDR3 nucleotides are TGTGCCAGCAGCCCCGGGACAGGGGGAGAAAAACTGTTTTTT. V is TRBV6-1 and J is TRBJ1-4; 11 nucleotides agree with TRBD1. This CDR3 contains 14 residues. The junction had 5 bases not matched to a gene; V was cut back by 6 bases and J by 8 bases. Germline V lookup: CDR1 MNHNS, CDR2 SASEGT.

The chain has TRBV4-3 and TRBJ1-1; a weak D match, TRBD1 (6 bases). Germline V gene sequence: CDR1 LGHNA, CDR2 YSLEER. V was pared by 1 base and J by 1 base, with 7 bases between. CDR3 length: 14 residues. Here the CDR3 reads CASSQVDRNTEAFF. The CDR3, as DNA: TGCGCCAGCAGCCAAGTGGACAGGAACACTGAAGCTTTCTTT.

The chain joins TRBV19 to TRBJ1-2; 7 nucleotides line up with TRBD1. From germline, CDR1 is LNHDA and CDR2 SQIVND (reference sequence). V trimming: 7 bases; J trimming: 0 bases; junction bases outside the gene matches: 8. This CDR3 contains 15 residues. CDR3 bases: TGTGCCAGTACCATTCGGGGACAGACTAACTATGGCTACACCTTC. Residues: CASTIRGQTNYGYTF. The complete variable domain, with remaining parts taken from reference TRBV19 and TRBJ1-2, reads DGGITQSPKYLFRKEGQNVTLSCEQNLNHDAMYWYRQDPGQGLRLIYYSQIVNDFQKGDIAEGYSVSREKKESFPLTVTSAQKNPTAFYLCASTIRGQTNYGYTFGSGTRLTVV.

V is TRBV5-1 and J is TRBJ2-5; perhaps TRBD2 as D (8 bases). CDR1 is SGHRS, CDR2 YFSETQ, per germline. This CDR3 has 16 amino acids. Trimming took 4 bases from V and 5 from J, leaving 21 bases between them. In DNA, the CDR3 is TGCGCCAGCAGCCCAGGGGGAATAGCGGGATGGGAGACCCAGTACTTC. Protein sequence: CASSPGGIAGWETQYF.

This chain connects TRBV6-5 to TRBJ1-4; D is unresolved. Per the germline V gene, CDR1 is MNHEY and CDR2 is SVGAGI. The CDR3 is made up of 14 amino acids. V lost 2 bases and J lost 7, with 11 bases in between. CDR3 residues: CASSYEGRSEKLFF. In DNA, the CDR3 is TGTGCCAGCAGTTACGAAGGGAGAAGTGAAAAACTGTTTTTT.

The rearrangement links TRBV5-4 to TRBJ2-1; 7 bases are shared with TRBD2. V lost 4 bases to trimming and J lost 12 bases; unmatched junction nucleotides: 16. The CDR3 spans 15 residues. CDR1 is SGHNT and CDR2 is YYREEE in the germline V gene (reference sequence). CDR3 sequence reads: CASSVGLADPSGQFF. CDR3 nucleotides: TGTGCCAGCAGCGTGGGGCTAGCGGACCCAAGTGGGCAGTTCTTC.

Of note for this clone: Because the CDR3's place on the DNA is in doubt, the DNA is left out and the CDR3 is given as listed by TCRdb. The CDR3 here is CASILDRGSYEQYF. This rearrangement joins TRBV10-1 to TRBJ2-7; TRBD1, the table's D call, lacks a check against the DNA. The CDR3 is made up of 14 amino acids, end residues included. Germline V CDR1 and CDR2: WNHNN, SYGVQD (reference sequence).

This chain links TRBV18 with TRBJ1-1; D perhaps matches TRBD1 (5 bases). Trimming removed 3 bases at V and 3 bases at J, with 11 bases between. The CDR3 has 14 amino acids. Germline CDR1 reads KGHSH; CDR2 reads LQKENI. The CDR3 nucleotides read TGTGCCAGCTCACCGGTTCGGGGGTACACTGAAGCTTTCTTT. Protein product: CASSPVRGYTEAFF.

The chain uses TRBV7-9 and TRBJ1-2; TRBD1 matches 7 bases. The V and J ends lost 3 bases and 6 bases, in that order; junction bases with no gene match: 7. The CDR3 has 14 amino acids. Per the germline V gene, CDR1 is SEHNR and CDR2 is FQNEAQ (reference sequence). Written as DNA, the CDR3 is TGTGCCAGCAGCTTCCCCACAGGGGTGGATGGCTACACCTTC. It codes for CASSFPTGVDGYTF.

The gene calls are TRBV4-2 and TRBJ1-1; D is ambiguous. The CDR3 extends over 14 amino acids. Trimming took off 0 bases at V and 1 base at J, with 6 bases between the two ends. Looked up from germline, CDR1 is LGHNA and CDR2 is YNFKEQ. CDR3 nucleotide sequence: TGTGCCAGCAGCCAAGAGAACACGAACACTGAAGCTTTCTTT. This codes for CASSQENTNTEAFF.

V usage is TRBV5-1 and J usage is TRBJ2-5; 7 nucleotides match TRBD1. CDR1 is SGHRS, CDR2 YFSETQ, per germline. The CDR3 sequence is 15 residues long. The junction had 8 bases not matched to a gene; V was cut back by 4 bases and J by 2 bases. CDR3 in amino acids: CASSVHRGPQETQYF. CDR3 bases: TGCGCCAGCAGCGTCCACAGGGGTCCGCAAGAGACCCAGTACTTC.

The V call is TRBV28, the J call TRBJ2-7; 7 nucleotides agree with TRBD2. Germline V gene sequence: CDR1 MDHEN, CDR2 SYDVKM. After removal of 7 bases from V and 2 bases from J, the junction contained 5 bases not matched to a gene. This CDR3 has 13 amino acids. The DNA of the CDR3 is TGTGCCAGCAATAGCGGGCTCCCCTACGAGCAGTACTTC. Translation gives CASNSGLPYEQYF. The complete variable domain, with remaining parts taken from reference TRBV28 and TRBJ2-7, reads DVKVTQSSRYLVKRTGEKVFLECVQDMDHENMFWYRQDPGLGLRLIYFSYDVKMKEKGDIPEGYSVSREKKERFSLILESASTNQTSMYLCASNSGLPYEQYFGPGTRLTVT.

V gene TRBV18 combines with J gene TRBJ2-7, with TRBD2 matching over 15 bases. This CDR3 has 16 amino acids. V shed 3 bases, J shed 2 bases, and the junction held 2 bases outside the gene matches. Germline loops: CDR1 KGHSH, CDR2 LQKENI. For the CDR3, the DNA is TGTGCCAGCTCACCGGGACTAGCGGGAGGTGCCTACGAGCAGTACTTC. Amino acids: CASSPGLAGGAYEQYF.

This sequence joins TRBV6-6 and TRBJ1-4, with 7 bases matching TRBD1. The CDR3 spans 14 residues. The V gene end was trimmed by 0 bases and the J gene end by 5 bases; junction bases not matched to a gene: 0. Looked up from germline, CDR1 is MNHNY and CDR2 is SVGAGI (reference sequence). For the CDR3, the DNA is TGTGCCAGCAGTTACTCGACAGGGAATGAAAAACTGTTTTTT. Residues: CASSYSTGNEKLFF.

The CDR3 nucleotides read TGTGCCAGCGGCCGACAGATAAACACTGAAGCTTTCTTT. Amino acid sequence: CASGRQINTEAFF. This chain joins TRBV6-5 and TRBJ1-1, with TRBD1 as a possible D gene (5 bases). Trimming took 8 bases from V and 2 from J, leaving 12 bases between them. The germline gives CDR1 MNHEY, CDR2 SVGAGI. CDR3 length: 13 amino acids.

The chain carries TRBV29-1 and TRBJ1-3; D possibly corresponds to TRBD1 (6 bases). The germline gives CDR1 SQVTM, CDR2 ANQGSEA. V was pared by 6 bases and J by 1 base, with 10 bases between. The CDR3 spans 13 residues. The DNA of the CDR3 is TGCAGCGTCATGACAGGATCTGGAAACACCATATATTTT. Translating gives CSVMTGSGNTIYF.

The genes are TRBV20-1 and TRBJ1-1; D is ambiguous. Between the trimmed V and J ends, which lost 4 bases and 8 bases, there was a span of 11 bases. The CDR3 length is 11 residues. Per germline, CDR1 DFQATT and CDR2 SNEGSKA (reference sequence). The CDR3 here is CSAMQSREAFF. CDR3 nucleotide sequence: TGCAGTGCTATGCAATCTCGGGAAGCTTTCTTT.

The chain is built from TRBV11-2 and TRBJ1-2; 9 bases line up with TRBD1. Losses at the gene ends were 6 bases for V and 3 bases for J; bases not matched to a gene: 8. Germline V gene lookup returns CDR1 SGHAT and CDR2 FQNNGV. This CDR3 is built from 15 residues. As DNA, the CDR3 is TGTGCCAGCAGTCACAGGGGGCAGAGGTACTATGGCTACACCTTC. Its translation is CASSHRGQRYYGYTF. Full variable domain (rest looked up from reference TRBV11-2 and TRBJ1-2): EAGVAQSPRYKIIEKRQSVAFWCNPISGHATLYWYQQILGQGPKLLIQFQNNGVVDDSQLPKDRFSAERLKGVDSTLKIQPAKLEDSAVYLCASSHRGQRYYGYTFGSGTRLTVV.

This clone was recorded once. V and J are TRBV27 and TRBJ2-3; D is ambiguous. Between the trimmed V and J ends, which lost 6 bases and 4 bases, there was a span of 11 bases. This CDR3 is 13 amino acids long. Germline loops: CDR1 MNHEY, CDR2 SMNVEV (reference sequence). The CDR3 loop reads CASSQNVPDTQYF. The CDR3, as DNA: TGTGCCAGCAGCCAAAATGTCCCAGATACGCAGTATTTT.

The chain joins TRBV28 to TRBJ2-2, with D unclear. This CDR3 comprises 11 residues. Germline CDR1 reads MDHEN; CDR2 reads SYDVKM. The V gene lost 4 bases and the J gene lost 9 bases, with 6 bases spanning the gap. The CDR3 nucleotides read TGTGCCAGCAGTTCCGGGTGGGAGCTGTTTTTT. This codes for CASSSGWELFF. Supplemented by reference TRBV28 and TRBJ2-2, the full variable domain reads DVKVTQSSRYLVKRTGEKVFLECVQDMDHENMFWYRQDPGLGLRLIYFSYDVKMKEKGDIPEGYSVSREKKERFSLILESASTNQTSMYLCASSSGWELFFGEGSRLTVL.

This chain joins TRBV18 and TRBJ2-7, with 7 bases fitting TRBD2. With 4 bases clipped from V and 2 bases from J, the junction kept 5 bases outside the gene matches. The CDR3 has 14 amino acids. Germline CDR1 KGHSH, CDR2 LQKENI. The DNA of the CDR3 is TGTGCCAGCTCACTTACTAGCGACCCCTACGAGCAGTACTTC. This codes for CASSLTSDPYEQYF.

This clone was observed once. This chain connects TRBV4-2 to TRBJ1-4, with 9 bases matching TRBD1. This CDR3 is 14 amino acids long. Germline CDR1 reads LGHNA; CDR2 reads YNFKEQ. V lost 6 bases, J lost 7 bases, and 6 bases stayed unmatched. CDR3 in amino acids: CASRTGQGSEKLFF. The CDR3 DNA reads TGTGCCAGCAGAACGGGACAGGGAAGTGAAAAACTGTTTTTT.

The chain couples TRBV5-6 to TRBJ2-7; TRBD2 aligns across 9 bases. The CDR3 consists of 14 residues. V was pared by 3 bases and J by 3 bases, with 4 bases of the junction left unmatched. Germline CDR1 and CDR2: SGHDT and YYEEEE. CDR3 region: CASSSGTSNYEQYF. CDR3 sequence (DNA): TGTGCCAGCAGCTCCGGGACTAGCAACTACGAGCAGTACTTC. Using reference TRBV5-6 and TRBJ2-7 for the parts outside the CDR3, the full variable domain is DAGVTQSPTHLIKTRGQQVTLRCSPKSGHDTVSWYQQALGQGPQFIFQYYEEEERQRGNFPDRFSGHQFPNYSSELNVNALLLGDSALYLCASSSGTSNYEQYFGPGTRLTVT.